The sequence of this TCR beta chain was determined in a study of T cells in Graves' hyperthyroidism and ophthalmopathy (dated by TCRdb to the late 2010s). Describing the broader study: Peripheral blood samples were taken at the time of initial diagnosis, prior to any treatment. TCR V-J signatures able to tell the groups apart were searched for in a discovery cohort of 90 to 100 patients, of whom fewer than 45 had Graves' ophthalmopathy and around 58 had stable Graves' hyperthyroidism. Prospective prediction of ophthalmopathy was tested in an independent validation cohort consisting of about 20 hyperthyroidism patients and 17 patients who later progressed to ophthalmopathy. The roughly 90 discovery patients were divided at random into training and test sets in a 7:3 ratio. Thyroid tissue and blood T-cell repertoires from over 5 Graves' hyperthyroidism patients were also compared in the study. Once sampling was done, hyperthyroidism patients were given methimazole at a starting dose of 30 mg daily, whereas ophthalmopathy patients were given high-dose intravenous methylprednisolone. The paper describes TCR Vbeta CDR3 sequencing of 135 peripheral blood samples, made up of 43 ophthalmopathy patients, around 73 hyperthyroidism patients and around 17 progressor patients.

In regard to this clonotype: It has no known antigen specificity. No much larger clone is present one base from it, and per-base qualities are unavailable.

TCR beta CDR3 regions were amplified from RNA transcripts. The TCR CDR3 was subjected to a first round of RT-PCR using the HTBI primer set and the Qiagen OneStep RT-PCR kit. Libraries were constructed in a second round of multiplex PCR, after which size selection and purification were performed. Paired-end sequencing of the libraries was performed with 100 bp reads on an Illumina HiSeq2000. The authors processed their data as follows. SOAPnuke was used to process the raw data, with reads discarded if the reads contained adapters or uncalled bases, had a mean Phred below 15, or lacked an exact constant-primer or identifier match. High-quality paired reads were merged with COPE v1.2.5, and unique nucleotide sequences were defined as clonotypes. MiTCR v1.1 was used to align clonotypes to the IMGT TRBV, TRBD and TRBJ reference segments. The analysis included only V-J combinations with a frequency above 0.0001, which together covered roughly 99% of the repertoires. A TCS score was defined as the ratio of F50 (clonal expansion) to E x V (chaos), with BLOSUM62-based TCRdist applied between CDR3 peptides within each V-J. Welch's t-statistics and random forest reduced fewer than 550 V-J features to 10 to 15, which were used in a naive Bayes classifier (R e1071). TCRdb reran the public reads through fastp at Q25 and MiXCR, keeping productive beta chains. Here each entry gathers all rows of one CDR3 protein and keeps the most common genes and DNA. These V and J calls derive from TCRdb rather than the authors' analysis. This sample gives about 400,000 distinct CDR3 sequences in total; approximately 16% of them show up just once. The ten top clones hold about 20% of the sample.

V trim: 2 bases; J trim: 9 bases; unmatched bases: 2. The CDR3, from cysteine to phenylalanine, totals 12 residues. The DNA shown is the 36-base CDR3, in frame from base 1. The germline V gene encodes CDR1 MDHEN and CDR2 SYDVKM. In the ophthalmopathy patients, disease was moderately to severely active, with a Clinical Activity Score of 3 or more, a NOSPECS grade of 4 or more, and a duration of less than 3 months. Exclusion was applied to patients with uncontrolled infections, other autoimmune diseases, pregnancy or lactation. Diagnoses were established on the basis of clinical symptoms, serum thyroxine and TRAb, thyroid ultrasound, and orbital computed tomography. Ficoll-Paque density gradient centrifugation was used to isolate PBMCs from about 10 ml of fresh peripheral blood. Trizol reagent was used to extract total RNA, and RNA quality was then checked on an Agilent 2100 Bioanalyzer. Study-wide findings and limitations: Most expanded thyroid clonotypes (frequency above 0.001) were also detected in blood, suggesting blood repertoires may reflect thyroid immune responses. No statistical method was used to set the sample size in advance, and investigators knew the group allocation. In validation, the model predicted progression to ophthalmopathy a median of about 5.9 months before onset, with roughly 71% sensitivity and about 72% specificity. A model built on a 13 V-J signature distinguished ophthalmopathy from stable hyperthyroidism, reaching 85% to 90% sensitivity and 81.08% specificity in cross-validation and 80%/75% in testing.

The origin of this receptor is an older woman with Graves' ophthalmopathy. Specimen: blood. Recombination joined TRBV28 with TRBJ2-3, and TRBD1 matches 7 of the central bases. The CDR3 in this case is CASSLKGQTQYF. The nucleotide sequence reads TGTGCCAGCAGTTTAAAGGGACAGACGCAGTATTTT.